This TCR beta chain was retrieved from a study of TET2 disruption in CD19-targeted CAR T cells. Germline V gene data show CDR1 as SEHNR and CDR2 as FQNEAQ (reference sequence). The CDR3 runs to 15 residues. J was trimmed by 2 bases and V by 0 bases; bases with no gene match: 2. Treatment given: autologous CTL019 cells: CD19 CAR with 4-1BB and CD3 zeta domains. The CD19 CAR included TCR zeta plus 4-1BB costimulatory signaling. Assay used: immunoSEQ multiplex PCR; TCRdb lists only in-frame clones, some missing. Its listing shows tens of thousands of clones. In regard to this clone: The antigen is not known. The sequence runs out 3 residues before the end of the CDR3; the remainder is reconstructed from the germline J gene.

This clonotype originated in a man between 65 and 80 years old with chronic lymphocytic leukemia. The chain recombines TRBV7-9 with TRBJ2-5, with 8 nucleotides matching TRBD1. The material sequenced was CD8- CAR+ T cells sorted from cultured blood T cells, taken for CD19 CAR T cell therapy. Subset meaning: CD8-negative CAR-positive T cells from the infusion product. The CDR3 DNA, read in part, is TGTGCCAGCAGCTTAGCGCAGGGGGCACAAGAGACC. Its translation: CASSLAQGAQET. The whole CDR3 sequence is CASSLAQGAQETQYF.